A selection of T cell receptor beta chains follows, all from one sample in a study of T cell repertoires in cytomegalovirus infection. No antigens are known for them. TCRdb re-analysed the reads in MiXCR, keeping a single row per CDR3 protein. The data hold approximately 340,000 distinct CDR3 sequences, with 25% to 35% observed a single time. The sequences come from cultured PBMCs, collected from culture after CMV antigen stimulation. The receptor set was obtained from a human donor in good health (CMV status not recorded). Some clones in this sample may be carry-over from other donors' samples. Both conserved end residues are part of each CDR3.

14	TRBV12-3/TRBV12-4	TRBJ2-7	CASSPDQSSYEQYF
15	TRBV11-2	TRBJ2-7	CASSFFDRFSYEQYF
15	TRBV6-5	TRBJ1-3	CASRPGLSSGNTIYF
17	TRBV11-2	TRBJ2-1	CASSKLLSGSSYNEQFF
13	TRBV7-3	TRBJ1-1	CASSTDRTTEAFF
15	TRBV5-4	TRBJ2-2	CASSQGLANTGELFF
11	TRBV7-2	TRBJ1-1	CASSQGTEAFF
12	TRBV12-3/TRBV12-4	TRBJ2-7	CASSSVHYEQYF
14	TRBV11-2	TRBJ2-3	CASSLIQGTDTQYF
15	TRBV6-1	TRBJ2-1	CASSITSGGYNEQFF
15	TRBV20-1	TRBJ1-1	CSAIQGAVMNTEAFF
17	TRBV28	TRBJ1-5	CASRLLRTGEGNQPQHF
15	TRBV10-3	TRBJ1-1	CAISESGTANTEAFF
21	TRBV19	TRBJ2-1	CASSIDKEQGPRLACFDEQFF
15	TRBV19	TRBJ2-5	CASSTLQGSRETQYF
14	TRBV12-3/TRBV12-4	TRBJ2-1	CASIQGQGFNEQLF
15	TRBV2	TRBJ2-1	CASSLRGGARNEQFF
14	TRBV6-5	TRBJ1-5	CASSYSRGGQPQHF